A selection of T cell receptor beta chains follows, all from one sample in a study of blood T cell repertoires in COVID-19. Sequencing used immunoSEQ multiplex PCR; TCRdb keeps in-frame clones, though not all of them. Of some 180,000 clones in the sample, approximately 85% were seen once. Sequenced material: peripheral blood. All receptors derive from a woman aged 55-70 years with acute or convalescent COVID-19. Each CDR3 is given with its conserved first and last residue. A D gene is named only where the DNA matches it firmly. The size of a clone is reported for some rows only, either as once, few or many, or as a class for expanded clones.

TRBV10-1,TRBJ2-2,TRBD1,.,CASTDRVAGELFF,TGCGCCAGCACAGACAGGGTGGCCGGGGAGCTGTTTTTT
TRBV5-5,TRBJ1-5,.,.,CASSLGAWQPQHF,TGTGCCAGCAGCTTGGGGGCGTGGCAGCCCCAGCATTTT
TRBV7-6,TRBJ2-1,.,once,CASSLYGNNEQFF,TGTGCCAGCAGCTTGTACGGGAACAATGAGCAGTTCTTC
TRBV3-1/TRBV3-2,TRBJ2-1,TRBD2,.,CASSQTSGRAGFF,TGTGCCAGCAGCCAAACTAGCGGGAGGGCCGGATTCTTC
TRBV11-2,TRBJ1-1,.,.,CASSLYGEAFF,TGTGCCAGCAGCTTATACGGGGAAGCTTTCTTT
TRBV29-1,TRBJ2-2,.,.,CSVVSGNTGELFF,TGCAGCGTTGTGTCGGGGAACACCGGGGAGCTGTTTTTT
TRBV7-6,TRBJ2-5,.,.,CASSLSARGRRLGETQYF,TGTGCCAGCAGCTTAAGTGCGCGGGGAAGGCGCCTGGGGGAGACCCAGTACTTC
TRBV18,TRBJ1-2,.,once,CASSAEILAYGYTF,TGTGCCAGCTCAGCTGAGATCCTAGCTTATGGCTACACCTTC
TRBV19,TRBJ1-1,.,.,CASSIHRDPNTEAFF,TGTGCCAGTAGTATCCACAGGGACCCGAACACTGAAGCTTTCTTT
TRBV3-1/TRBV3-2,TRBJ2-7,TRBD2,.,CASSLSGISYEQYF,TGTGCCAGCAGCCTTAGCGGGATCTCCTACGAGCAGTACTTC
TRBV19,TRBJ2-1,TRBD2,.,CASSIPSGRLYNEQFF,TGTGCCAGTAGTATTCCCAGCGGGAGGCTATACAATGAGCAGTTCTTC
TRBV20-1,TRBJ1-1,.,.,CSAPLGSEAFF,TGCAGTGCCCCACTGGGCAGTGAAGCTTTCTTT
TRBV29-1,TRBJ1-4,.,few,CSVTQGSNEKLFF,TGCAGCGTCACGCAGGGTAGTAATGAAAAACTGTTTTTT
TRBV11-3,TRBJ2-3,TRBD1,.,CASSRGGLEKRTSTDTQYF,TGTGCCAGCAGCAGAGGGGGCCTAGAGAAGCGCACTAGCACAGATACGCAGTATTTT
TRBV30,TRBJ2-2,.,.,CAWSHGGTLTAGELFF,TGTGCCTGGAGTCATGGGGGGACCCTAACGGCCGGGGAGCTGTTTTTT
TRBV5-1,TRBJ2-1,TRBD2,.,CASTPSGSPNEQFF,TGCGCCAGCACCCCGAGCGGGAGTCCCAATGAGCAGTTCTTC
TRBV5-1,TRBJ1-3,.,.,CASSPRTGVGNTIYF,TGCGCCAGCAGTCCCCGGACGGGGGTAGGAAACACCATATATTTT
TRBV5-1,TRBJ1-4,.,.,CASSPAANEKLFF,TGCGCCAGCAGCCCAGCGGCTAATGAAAAACTGTTTTTT
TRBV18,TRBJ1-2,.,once,CASSSIRQLYGYTF,TGTGCCAGCTCAAGTATCAGACAGCTCTATGGCTACACCTTC
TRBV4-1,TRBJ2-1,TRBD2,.,CASSQSRTSGLYNEQFF,TGCGCCAGCAGCCAATCCAGGACTAGCGGGCTTTACAATGAGCAGTTCTTC
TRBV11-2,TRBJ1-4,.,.,CASSPGMLGGEKLFF,TGTGCCAGCAGCCCGGGAATGCTAGGTGGCGAAAAACTGTTTTTT
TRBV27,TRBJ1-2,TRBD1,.,CASSLLGTGNGYTF,TGTGCCAGCAGTTTATTGGGGACAGGGAACGGCTACACCTTC
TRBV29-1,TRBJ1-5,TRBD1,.,CSARTGDSNQPQHF,TGCAGCGCAAGGACAGGGGATAGCAATCAGCCCCAGCATTTT